This T cell receptor (beta chain) was profiled in a study of blood T cell repertoires in COVID-19. At the level of the study: The United States, Italy and Spain were the sources of the acute and convalescent COVID-19 samples.

Germline V lookup: CDR1 SGHRS, CDR2 YFSETQ. CDR3 length: 14 amino acids. Trimming removed 5 bases from V and 1 base from J; junction bases left unmatched: 5. This table comes from immunoSEQ multiplex PCR, and its TCRdb copy is limited to in-frame clones, with some not included. The table has fewer than 70,000 clones, around 85% seen once; the top ten hold about 17%. In its sample, this clone was seen once. Sequencing input: peripheral blood. V and J are TRBV5-1 and TRBJ1-1, with 7 bases matching TRBD1. The TCR comes from a man aged 35 to 55 with COVID-19, enrolled during active disease. The CDR3 loop reads CASRRTGENTEAFF. The CDR3 region has the DNA TGCGCCAGCAGAAGGACAGGCGAGAACACTGAAGCTTTCTTT.